A single sample is the source of the 25 T cell receptor beta chains below, sequenced in a study of somatic mutations in cytotoxic T cells in rheumatoid arthritis (dated by TCRdb to the late 2010s). The library was prepared using the immunoSEQ multiplex PCR assay. TCRdb stores this immuneACCESS table with in-frame sequences only. Part of the clones is absent; in the studies checked, under half of the shortfall reflects unresolved V genes, and no reason is known for the rest. The sample records about 18,000 clones, about three quarters of which are singletons. 28% of the sample comes from the top ten. Source material: CD8+ T cells sorted from blood. Source of these receptors: an adult with rheumatoid arthritis.

This clone was detected a few times. The chain uses TRBV5-6 and TRBJ2-7, with no clear D. This CDR3 is 13 amino acids long. Germline V gene sequence: CDR1 SGHDT, CDR2 YYEEEE. Trimming stripped 4 bases from V and 2 bases from J, with 10 bases between. The CDR3 region has the DNA TGTGCCAGCAGCCCAGGAACAGCCTACGAGCAGTACTTC. It codes for CASSPGTAYEQYF.

The chain employs TRBV6-5 and TRBJ2-5; the D gene is possibly TRBD2 (6 bases). CDR3 length: 15 amino acids. V lost 4 bases and J lost 5, with 17 bases in between. CDR1 is MNHEY and CDR2 is SVGAGI in the germline V gene. CDR3 nucleotide sequence: TGTGCCAGCAGTTGGGCGTTGGAGGGAGGTGAGACCCAGTACTTC. Protein: CASSWALEGGETQYF.

V usage is TRBV6-5 and J usage is TRBJ1-2; D unclear. V lost 8 bases and J lost 0, with 13 bases in between. Germline V gene lookup returns CDR1 MNHEY and CDR2 SVGAGI. The CDR3 contains 14 residues. The CDR3 DNA follows: TGTGCCAGCGGCCATCCCGGGCCTAACTATGGCTACACCTTC. Protein sequence: CASGHPGPNYGYTF.

This clone was seen only a few times. The rearrangement joins TRBV4-1 to TRBJ1-5; D is uncertain. This CDR3 has 15 amino acids. Trimming shortened V by 6 bases and J by 6 bases, and 18 bases separated the two germline ends. Looked up from germline, CDR1 is MGHRA and CDR2 is YSYEKL. For the CDR3, the DNA is TGCGCCAGCAGACGAGCGGCTTCACGGGGTCAGCCCCAGCATTTT. It encodes CASRRAASRGQPQHF.

The V call is TRBV6-1, the J call TRBJ2-1; D gene uncertain. The germline gives CDR1 MNHNS, CDR2 SASEGT. Trimming removed 2 bases from V and 2 bases from J, with 13 bases in between. The CDR3 totals 16 residues. The CDR3 region has the DNA TGTGCCAGCAGTGAATTTGGCCGCGGCCCCTACAATGAGCAGTTCTTC. Its translation: CASSEFGRGPYNEQFF.

The chain is built from TRBV10-2 and TRBJ2-3, with 10 nucleotides matching TRBD2. CDR3 length equals 15 residues. Trimming cost V 8 bases and J 2 bases; bases outside gene matches: 7. Germline CDR1 is WSHSY and CDR2 is SAAADI. The CDR3 DNA follows: TGCGCCAGCCTGAATAGCGGGGGGATCACAGATACGCAGTATTTT. Encoded protein: CASLNSGGITDTQYF.

The CDR3 sequence: CASSEWQEHQPQHF. The CDR3 DNA reads as TGTGCCAGCAGTGAATGGCAGGAGCATCAGCCCCAGCATTTT. This rearrangement joins TRBV6-1 to TRBJ1-5; D is ambiguous. The germline CDR1 and CDR2 sequences are MNHNS and SASEGT. The CDR3 contains 14 residues. The V end was cut by 2 bases, the J end by 5 bases, with 10 bases between.

This chain joins TRBV18 and TRBJ2-7; unclear D gene. The CDR3 has 13 amino acids. V was clipped by 3 bases and J by 6 bases, with 12 bases between them. Germline V gives CDR1 KGHSH, CDR2 LQKENI. The CDR3 coding sequence is TGTGCCAGCTCACCCCCAGCCTCGACCGAGCAGTACTTC. Protein: CASSPPASTEQYF. Full variable domain (missing parts from reference TRBV18 and TRBJ2-7): NAGVMQNPRHLVRRRGQEARLRCSPMKGHSHVYWYRQLPEEGLKFMVYLQKENIIDESGMPKERFSAEFPKEGPSILRIQQVVRGDSAAYFCASSPPASTEQYFGPGTRLTVT.

This chain links TRBV11-3 with TRBJ2-2; 14 nucleotides match TRBD2. CDR1 is SGHNT and CDR2 is YENEEA in the germline V gene. This CDR3 is 18 amino acids long. V dropped 2 bases and J dropped 9; count of bases not matched to a gene: 11. The CDR3 reads CASSLTGLAGVPARELFF. The CDR3 nucleotides read TGTGCCAGCAGCTTAACGGGACTAGCGGGAGTGCCCGCCCGGGAGCTGTTTTTT.

This clone was picked up a small number of times. The rearrangement links TRBV19 to TRBJ1-5; D is undetermined. V dropped 2 bases and J dropped 0 bases, with 8 bases sitting between them. From germline, CDR1 is LNHDA and CDR2 SQIVND (reference sequence). The length of the CDR3 is 15 residues. The CDR3: CASSITAYSNQPQHF. CDR3 in DNA: TGTGCCAGTAGTATAACAGCATATAGCAATCAGCCCCAGCATTTT.

The V call is TRBV27, the J call TRBJ2-7, with a tentative D call TRBD2 (5 bases). This CDR3 has 14 amino acids. V shed 2 bases and J shed 2 bases, with 10 bases lying between them. Germline V lookup: CDR1 MNHEY, CDR2 SMNVEV (reference sequence). The CDR3 loop reads CASSLTRGTYEQYF. As DNA, the CDR3 is TGTGCCAGCAGTTTAACTAGAGGCACCTACGAGCAGTACTTC.

The chain uses TRBV10-3 and TRBJ2-3; TRBD2 aligns across 7 bases. This CDR3 is 15 amino acids long. Germline CDR1 and CDR2: ENHRY and SYGVKD. V was clipped by 5 bases and J by 3 bases; unmatched bases: 8. CDR3 bases: TGTGCCATCAGTCCGCTAGCGGAACGAACAGATACGCAGTATTTT. Residues: CAISPLAERTDTQYF.

The rearrangement links TRBV18 to TRBJ2-5, with 7 bases that match TRBD1. Looked up from germline, CDR1 is KGHSH and CDR2 is LQKENI. The CDR3 is made up of 15 amino acids. Trimming at V came to 5 bases and at J to 1 base, leaving 7 bases not matched to a gene. The CDR3 region has the DNA TGTGCCAGCTCAAGCACCGGGACAGCCCAAGAGACCCAGTACTTC. Protein: CASSSTGTAQETQYF. The full variable domain, its missing parts supplied by reference TRBV18 and TRBJ2-5, is NAGVMQNPRHLVRRRGQEARLRCSPMKGHSHVYWYRQLPEEGLKFMVYLQKENIIDESGMPKERFSAEFPKEGPSILRIQQVVRGDSAAYFCASSSTGTAQETQYFGPGTRLLVL.

The chain is built from TRBV7-8 and TRBJ2-3, with D perhaps assigned TRBD1 or TRBD2 (5 bases each). This CDR3 is built from 15 residues. V was pared by 5 bases and J by 0 bases, with 12 bases between. Germline V gives CDR1 SGHVS, CDR2 FQNEAQ. Here the CDR3 DNA reads TGTGCCAGCAGCAGACGGGACGGCAGCACAGATACGCAGTATTTT. This encodes CASSRRDGSTDTQYF.

The rearrangement links TRBV6-4 to TRBJ2-1; tentatively, D is TRBD1 or TRBD2 (6 bases each). The CDR3 contains 14 residues. Trimming shortened V by 0 bases and J by 9 bases, and 12 bases separated the two germline ends. From germline, CDR1 is MRHNA and CDR2 SNTAGT. CDR3 sequence reads: CASSDSPEGGEQFF. The CDR3 coding sequence is TGTGCCAGCAGTGACTCACCCGAGGGGGGTGAGCAGTTCTTC.

This clone was found once. The CDR3 region is CASSWGSGNTIYF. The CDR3 nucleotides are TGTGCCAGCAGTTGGGGCTCTGGAAACACCATATATTTT. V usage is TRBV6-5 and J usage is TRBJ1-3; D is unclear. Between the trimmed V and J ends, which lost 4 bases and 0 bases, there was a span of 4 bases. The length of the CDR3 is 13 residues. Germline V gene sequence: CDR1 MNHEY, CDR2 SVGAGI.

This chain joins TRBV27 and TRBJ1-5, with D uncertain. In germline, CDR1 is MNHEY, CDR2 SMNVEV (reference sequence). Trimming cost V 3 bases and J 7 bases, with 13 bases left between them. This CDR3 comprises 14 residues. The DNA for the CDR3 is TGTGCCAGCAGTTTCAGTTTGACCTGGCAGCCCCAGCATTTT. Residues: CASSFSLTWQPQHF.

The V call is TRBV19, the J call TRBJ1-1; D is unclear. This CDR3 region has 13 residues. Germline V lookup: CDR1 LNHDA, CDR2 SQIVND (reference sequence). V gave up 6 bases and J gave up 1 base, with 9 bases separating them. The CDR3 loop is CASSPTGNTEAFF. CDR3 nucleotides: TGTGCCAGTAGCCCGACGGGGAACACTGAAGCTTTCTTT.

The chain couples TRBV9 to TRBJ2-5; D possibly corresponds to TRBD2 (5 bases). Germline V lookup: CDR1 SGDLS, CDR2 YYNGEE. The CDR3 runs to 15 residues. V shed 4 bases and J shed 2 bases, with 15 bases lying between them. The CDR3 DNA reads TGTGCCAGCAGCCCTCACCCCCTAGCTCAAGAGACCCAGTACTTC. The encoded protein is CASSPHPLAQETQYF.

This chain uses TRBV11-2 with TRBJ2-3; the match to TRBD1 covers 11 bases. The junction had 8 bases not matched to a gene; V was cut back by 5 bases and J by 4 bases. CDR3 size: 16 residues. Germline values: CDR1 SGHAT, CDR2 FQNNGV. The CDR3 DNA is TGTGCCAGCAGCCCGGGGACAGGGGGAATCCCAGATACGCAGTATTTT. Translating it yields CASSPGTGGIPDTQYF.

This clone was counted a few times. V gene TRBV10-2 combines with J gene TRBJ1-2, with 7 bases fitting TRBD1. The ends lost 2 bases at V and 8 bases at J; junction bases unmatched: 8. CDR3 length: 14 amino acids. Germline CDR1 WSHSY, CDR2 SAAADI. CDR3 bases: TGCGCCAGCAGTGAGCCGGGGACAGCCCGCGGCTACACCTTC. This sequence encodes CASSEPGTARGYTF.

This chain joins TRBV6-6 and TRBJ1-1; no firm D call. The CDR3 consists of 13 residues. Trimming shortened V by 6 bases and J by 1 base, and 9 bases separated the two germline ends. Germline CDR1 reads MNHNY; CDR2 reads SVGAGI (reference sequence). This CDR3 is CASRYTGNTEAFF. The CDR3 nucleotides read TGTGCCAGCAGGTACACTGGGAACACTGAAGCTTTCTTT.

This clone was detected a few times. The chain recombines TRBV6-6 with TRBJ2-2; no firm D call. V was trimmed by 7 bases and J by 3 bases, leaving 3 bases between them. The CDR3 is made up of 11 amino acids. CDR1 is MNHNY, CDR2 SVGAGI, per germline (reference sequence). The DNA of the CDR3 is TGTGCCAGCACCCACACCGGGGAGCTGTTTTTT. As protein: CASTHTGELFF.

This clone was detected only once. The rearrangement links TRBV2 to TRBJ2-7, with 7 bases fitting TRBD1. V dropped 6 bases and J dropped 6; count of bases not matched to a gene: 11. Looked up from germline, CDR1 is SNHLY and CDR2 is FYNNEI. This CDR3 is built from 14 residues. CDR3 region: CASRDAGTVTEQYF. The CDR3 nucleotides are TGTGCCAGCAGGGATGCCGGGACAGTCACCGAGCAGTACTTC.

V and J are TRBV27 and TRBJ2-1; D remains ambiguous. The CDR3 is 15 residues long. Per the germline V gene, CDR1 is MNHEY and CDR2 is SMNVEV (reference sequence). Trimming stripped 0 bases from V and 6 bases from J, with 12 bases between. CDR3 in amino acids: CASSLSMAGLNEQFF. Here the CDR3 DNA reads TGTGCCAGCAGTTTATCGATGGCAGGCCTCAATGAGCAGTTCTTC.